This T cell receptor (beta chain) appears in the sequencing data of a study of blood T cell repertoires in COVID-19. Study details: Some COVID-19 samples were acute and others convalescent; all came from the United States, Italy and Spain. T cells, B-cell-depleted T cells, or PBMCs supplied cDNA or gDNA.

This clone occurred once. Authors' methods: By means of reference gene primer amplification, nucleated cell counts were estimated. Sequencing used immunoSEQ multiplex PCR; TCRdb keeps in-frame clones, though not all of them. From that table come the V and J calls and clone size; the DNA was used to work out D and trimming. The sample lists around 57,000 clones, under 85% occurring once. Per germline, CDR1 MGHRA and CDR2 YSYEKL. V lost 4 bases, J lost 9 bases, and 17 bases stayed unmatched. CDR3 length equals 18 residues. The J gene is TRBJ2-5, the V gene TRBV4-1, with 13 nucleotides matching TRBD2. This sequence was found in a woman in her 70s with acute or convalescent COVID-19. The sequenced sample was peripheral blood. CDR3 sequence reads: CASSRLSGLAGPPHPQYF. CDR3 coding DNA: TGCGCCAGCAGCCGCTTATCGGGACTAGCGGGGCCTCCCCATCCCCAGTACTTC.